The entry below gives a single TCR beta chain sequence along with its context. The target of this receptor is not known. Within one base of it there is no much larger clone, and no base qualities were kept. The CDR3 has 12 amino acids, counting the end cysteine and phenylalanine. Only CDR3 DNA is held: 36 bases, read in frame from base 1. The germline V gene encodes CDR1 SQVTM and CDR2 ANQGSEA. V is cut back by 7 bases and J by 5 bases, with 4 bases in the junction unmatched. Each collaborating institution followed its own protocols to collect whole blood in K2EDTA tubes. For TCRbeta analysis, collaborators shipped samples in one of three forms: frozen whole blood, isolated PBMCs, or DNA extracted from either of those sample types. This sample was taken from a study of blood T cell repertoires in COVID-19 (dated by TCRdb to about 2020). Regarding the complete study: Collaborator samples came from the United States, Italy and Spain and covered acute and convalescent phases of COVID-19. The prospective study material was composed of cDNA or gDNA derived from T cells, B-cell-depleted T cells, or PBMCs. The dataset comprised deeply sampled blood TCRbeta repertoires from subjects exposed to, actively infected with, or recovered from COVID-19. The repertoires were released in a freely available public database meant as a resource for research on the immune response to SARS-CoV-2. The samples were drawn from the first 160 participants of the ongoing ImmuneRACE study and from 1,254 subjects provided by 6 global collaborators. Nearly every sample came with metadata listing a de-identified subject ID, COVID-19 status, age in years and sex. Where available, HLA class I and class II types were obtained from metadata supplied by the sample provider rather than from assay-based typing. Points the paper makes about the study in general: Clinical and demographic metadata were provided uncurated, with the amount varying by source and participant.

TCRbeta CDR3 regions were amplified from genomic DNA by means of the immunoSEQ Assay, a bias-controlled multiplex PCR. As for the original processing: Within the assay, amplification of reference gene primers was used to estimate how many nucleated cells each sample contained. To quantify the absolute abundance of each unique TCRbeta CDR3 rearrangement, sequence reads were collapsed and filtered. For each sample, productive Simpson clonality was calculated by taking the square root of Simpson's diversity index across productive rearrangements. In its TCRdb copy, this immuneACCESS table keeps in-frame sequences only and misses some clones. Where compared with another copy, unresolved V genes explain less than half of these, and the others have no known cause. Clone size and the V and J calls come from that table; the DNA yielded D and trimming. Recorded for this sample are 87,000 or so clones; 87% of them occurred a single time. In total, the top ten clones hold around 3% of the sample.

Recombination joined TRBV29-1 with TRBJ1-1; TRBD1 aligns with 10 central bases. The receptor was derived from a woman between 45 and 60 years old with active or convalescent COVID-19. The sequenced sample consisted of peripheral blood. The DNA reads TGCAGCGCCTCGGGACAGGGGACTGAAGCTTTCTTT. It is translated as CSASGQGTEAFF.